A single sample gave rise to the 23 T cell receptor beta chains below, sequenced in a study of T cell clones after liver transplantation. Sequenced by immunoSEQ multiplex PCR; TCRdb stores in-frame clones only, minus some. The sample includes around 110,000 clones, 75% to 95% of them seen just once. The sample consisted of CD4+ T cells from blood, taken 12 months after liver transplant. The source is a human patient who received a liver transplant. The graft donor may have given rise to some T cells.

The chain uses TRBV18 and TRBJ2-5; no reliable D call. Germline V gives CDR1 KGHSH, CDR2 LQKENI. Trimming stripped 1 base from V and 1 base from J, with 7 bases between. The CDR3 is 14 residues long. This chain's CDR3 is CASSPREPQETQYF. The DNA of the CDR3 is TGTGCCAGCTCACCACGGGAACCCCAAGAGACCCAGTACTTC.

The chain carries TRBV9 and TRBJ2-3; the D is unclear. Trimming pared 1 base from V and 4 bases from J, leaving 10 bases between. The CDR3 has 14 amino acids. Per germline, CDR1 SGDLS and CDR2 YYNGEE. CDR3 coding DNA: TGTGCCAGCAGCGTAAAAGGGATCGCAGATACGCAGTATTTT. Its protein is CASSVKGIADTQYF.

Note on this clone: One end of the junction does not line up with germline, which may come from a read error. The chain combines TRBV5-1 with TRBJ2-7; D tentatively reads TRBD1 or TRBD2 (6 bases each). Germline values: CDR1 SGHRS, CDR2 YFSETQ. The CDR3 sequence is 13 residues long. In DNA, the CDR3 is TGCGCCAGCAGCTTGGCGGGGGAGACAGGAGCGGACTTC. It yields the protein CASSLAGETGADF.

The CDR3 DNA is TGTGCCAGCTCCCGAGCCGGGACACAGAACACTGAAGCTTTCTTT. Its protein is CASSRAGTQNTEAFF. The chain joins TRBV18 to TRBJ1-1; D may be TRBD1 (6 bases). Germline CDR1 KGHSH, CDR2 LQKENI. The ends were cut back, 6 bases at V and 1 base at J, with 15 bases in the middle. CDR3 size: 15 residues.

V is TRBV7-2 and J is TRBJ1-5; D is uncertain. Germline V gene data show CDR1 as SGHTA and CDR2 as FQGNSA. The CDR3 covers 13 residues. V was pared by 1 base and J by 8 bases, with 9 bases between. CDR3 in DNA: TGTGCCAGCAGCTTAGAAGTTGGGAAGCCCCAGCATTTT. Translating gives CASSLEVGKPQHF.

The V call is TRBV6-6, the J call TRBJ1-5; D is uncertain. The CDR3 covers 13 residues. V lost 2 bases and J 5 bases, leaving 7 bases between the germline ends. CDR1 and CDR2 (germline): MNHNY, SVGAGI (reference sequence). CDR3 bases: TGTGCCAGCAGTTACGGCCTGGATCAGCCCCAGCATTTT. This gives the protein CASSYGLDQPQHF.

The chain links TRBV18 to TRBJ1-5; no definite D call. V lost 2 bases to trimming and J lost 5 bases, with 13 bases between them. Germline-derived CDR1 and CDR2 are KGHSH and LQKENI. CDR3 length equals 15 residues. Here the CDR3 reads CASSPEGGSDQPQHF. DNA for the CDR3: TGTGCCAGCTCACCAGAGGGCGGCTCGGATCAGCCCCAGCATTTT.

The CDR3 DNA reads TGTGCCAGCACTCCCCGAGGAGGGACAGTTGGAAACACCATATATTTT. Its translation: CASTPRGGTVGNTIYF. This chain connects TRBV28 to TRBJ1-3; 7 bases map to TRBD1. Per the germline V gene, CDR1 is MDHEN and CDR2 is SYDVKM. The trim removed 7 bases at V and 3 bases at J, leaving 12 bases unmatched. CDR3 length: 16 amino acids.

V is TRBV7-8 and J is TRBJ2-7, with 9 bases identical to TRBD1. Germline V CDR1 and CDR2: SGHVS, FQNEAQ. The CDR3 runs to 14 residues. With 6 bases clipped from V and 4 bases from J, the junction kept 7 bases outside the gene matches. The CDR3 is CASSDRDRAYEQYF. The CDR3 DNA is TGTGCCAGCAGTGACCGGGACAGGGCTTACGAGCAGTACTTC.

The V gene is TRBV15, the J gene TRBJ2-7, with TRBD1 matching 7 bases. This CDR3 contains 15 residues. Germline assignment: CDR1 LNHNV and CDR2 YYDKDF (reference sequence). Losses at the gene ends were 1 base for V and 0 bases for J; bases not matched to a gene: 3. Here the CDR3 reads CATSRGGTASYEQYF. CDR3 DNA sequence: TGTGCCACCAGCAGAGGGGGGACAGCCTCCTACGAGCAGTACTTC.

V is TRBV7-2 and J is TRBJ2-2; possible D gene TRBD1, 6 bases. Deletions cut 4 bases from V and 7 bases from J, with 13 bases between. The CDR3 consists of 14 residues. Germline CDR1 is SGHTA and CDR2 is FQGNSA. CDR3 sequence (DNA): TGTGCCAGCAGCTCGAGTAGGGGGAGCGGGGAGCTGTTTTTT. It codes for CASSSSRGSGELFF.

The chain joins TRBV6-1 to TRBJ2-6, with D possibly being TRBD2 (5 bases). The germline gives CDR1 MNHNS, CDR2 SASEGT. CDR3 length: 14 amino acids. Trimming stripped 8 bases from V and 2 bases from J, with 10 bases between. The CDR3 spells CASLLAAGANVLTF. The CDR3 DNA is TGTGCCAGCTTGCTAGCAGCTGGGGCCAACGTCCTGACTTTC.

The rearrangement joins TRBV25-1 to TRBJ1-5; possibly TRBD1 for D (5 bases). The CDR3 is 13 amino acids. V lost 6 bases and J 4 bases, leaving 10 bases between the germline ends. Germline V gene data show CDR1 as MGHDK and CDR2 as SYGVNS. The CDR3 is CASRGPANQPQHF. The CDR3 DNA is TGTGCCAGCAGGGGGCCGGCAAATCAGCCCCAGCATTTT.

The chain has TRBV5-1 and TRBJ1-1; D remains ambiguous. With 1 base removed from V and 1 base from J, the gap between germline ends came to 2 bases. The length of the CDR3 is 12 residues. Germline lookup yields CDR1 SGHRS and CDR2 YFSETQ. In nucleotides, the CDR3 is TGCGCCAGCAGCTTGCCGAACACTGAAGCTTTCTTT. Amino acids: CASSLPNTEAFF. The full variable domain, completed using reference TRBV5-1 and TRBJ1-1, is KAGVTQTPRYLIKTRGQQVTLSCSPISGHRSVSWYQQTPGQGLQFLFEYFSETQRNKGNFPGRFSGRQFSNSRSEMNVSTLELGDSALYLCASSLPNTEAFFGQGTRLTVV.

CDR3 residues: CASSLSGRGQIPNTGELFF. CDR3 coding DNA: TGTGCCAGCAGCTTATCGGGCAGAGGGCAGATACCAAACACCGGGGAGCTGTTTTTT. V gene TRBV7-3 combines with J gene TRBJ2-2; possibly TRBD2 for D (5 bases). With 2 bases removed from V and 2 bases from J, the gap between germline ends came to 21 bases. Germline V gives CDR1 SGHTA, CDR2 FQGTGA. The CDR3 sequence is 19 residues long. The entire variable domain, with the rest obtained from reference TRBV7-3 and TRBJ2-2, is as follows: GAGVSQTPSNKVTEKGKYVELRCDPISGHTALYWYRQSLGQGPEFLIYFQGTGAADDSGLPNDRFFAVRPEGSVSTLKIQRTERGDSAVYLCASSLSGRGQIPNTGELFFGEGSRLTVL.

The chain links TRBV29-1 to TRBJ1-2; 12 bases align to TRBD1. Germline values: CDR1 SQVTM, CDR2 ANQGSEA. Unmatched junction bases numbered 3, after V lost 3 bases and J lost 7 bases. The length of the CDR3 is 13 residues. CDR3: CSVEGQGALGYTF. The CDR3 nucleotides read TGCAGCGTTGAGGGACAGGGGGCGCTTGGCTACACCTTC. Supplemented by reference TRBV29-1 and TRBJ1-2, the full variable domain reads SAVISQKPSRDICQRGTSLTIQCQVDSQVTMMFWYRQQPGQSLTLIATANQGSEATYESGFVIDKFPISRPNLTFSTLTVSNMSPEDSSIYLCSVEGQGALGYTFGSGTRLTVV.

The V gene is TRBV11-2, the J gene TRBJ2-2; no clear D. From germline, CDR1 is SGHAT and CDR2 FQNNGV. This CDR3 has 12 residues. V dropped 0 bases and J dropped 5 bases, with 1 base sitting between them. CDR3 nucleotides: TGTGCCAGCAGCTTAGATACCGGGGAGCTGTTTTTT. It yields the protein CASSLDTGELFF.

This clone was seen a few times. The V call is TRBV5-1, the J call TRBJ2-5; D tentatively fits TRBD1 or TRBD2 (5 bases each). V lost 0 bases and J lost 9, with 15 bases in between. The germline V gene encodes CDR1 SGHRS and CDR2 YFSETQ. This CDR3 is 14 amino acids long. In DNA, the CDR3 is TGCGCCAGCAGCTTGGGGGGACCCGCTCCGTCCCAGTACTTC. Protein sequence: CASSLGGPAPSQYF.

This chain joins TRBV12-5 and TRBJ1-1; D gene unclear. This CDR3 is 11 amino acids long. Deletions cut 6 bases from V and 2 bases from J, with 4 bases between. Per the germline V gene, CDR1 is LGHNT and CDR2 is FRNRAP. The CDR3 here is CASGGNTEAFF. The CDR3 DNA reads as TGTGCTAGTGGGGGTAACACTGAAGCTTTCTTT.

The chain couples TRBV29-1 to TRBJ2-1; possible D gene TRBD2, 5 bases. With 6 bases removed from V and 6 bases from J, the gap between germline ends came to 9 bases. The CDR3 is made up of 11 amino acids. Germline V gene sequence: CDR1 SQVTM, CDR2 ANQGSEA. CDR3: CSVGDFNEQFF. In DNA, the CDR3 is TGCAGCGTGGGAGACTTCAATGAGCAGTTCTTC.

This chain joins TRBV7-3 and TRBJ2-7; the match to TRBD2 covers 9 bases. Germline assignment: CDR1 SGHTA and CDR2 FQGTGA. V trimming: 6 bases; J trimming: 5 bases; junction bases outside the gene matches: 11. The CDR3 length is 15 residues. The CDR3 nucleotides are TGTGCCAGCAGTTCTACCGGGACTAGCTATGACGAGCAGTACTTC. It encodes CASSSTGTSYDEQYF.

The chain joins TRBV18 to TRBJ2-7; no firm D call. The CDR3 consists of 16 residues. Trimming pared 3 bases from V and 3 bases from J, leaving 18 bases between. In germline, CDR1 is KGHSH, CDR2 LQKENI. For the CDR3, the DNA is TGTGCCAGCTCACCCCCCTTTGGGAACTCCCGCTACGAGCAGTACTTC. It encodes CASSPPFGNSRYEQYF.

This rearrangement joins TRBV2 to TRBJ2-1; the D gene is possibly TRBD1 (6 bases). Trimming stripped 4 bases from V and 7 bases from J, with 11 bases between. This CDR3 contains 13 residues. Germline loops: CDR1 SNHLY, CDR2 FYNNEI. The CDR3 loop is CASSADSINEQFF. In DNA form, the CDR3 reads TGTGCCAGCAGTGCGGACAGTATAAATGAGCAGTTCTTC.